The rows below give T cell receptor beta chains drawn from one sample of a study of shared clonotypes between healthy human individuals. The protocol was immunoSEQ multiplex PCR, while the TCRdb copy is restricted to in-frame clones and leaves out a portion. Among about 490,000 clones, approximately 79% were seen once, and the ten largest hold over 9.5%. Source material: PBMCs. These TCRs come from a woman aged 40 to 50 in good health. Some clones in this sample may be carry-over from other donors' samples. Both conserved end residues are part of each CDR3. The D gene is left open where the match is weak. Clone size is not always given. Where it is, it says once, few, many or a class for expanded clones.

clone_size | d_call | j_call | v_call | cdr3_aa | cdr3_nt
NA | NA | TRBJ2-2 | TRBV12-2 | CASPLRRASRLTGELFF | TGTGCAAGCCCCTTGCGGAGGGCTAGCCGACTCACCGGGGAGCTGTTTTTT
NA | NA | TRBJ2-3 | TRBV9 | CASSVEGTTDTQYF | TGTGCCAGCAGCGTAGAGGGGACCACAGATACGCAGTATTTT
few | TRBD2 | TRBJ2-1 | TRBV6-5 | CASMLLAGGNEQFF | TGTGCCAGCATGCTCCTAGCGGGAGGCAATGAGCAGTTCTTC
NA | NA | TRBJ2-5 | TRBV5-6 | CASSLAGLGTEETQYF | TGTGCCAGCAGCTTGGCAGGTTTGGGCACCGAAGAGACCCAGTACTTC
NA | TRBD1 | TRBJ2-1 | TRBV5-1 | CASSDRQGWDEQFF | TGCGCCAGCAGCGACCGACAGGGGTGGGATGAGCAGTTCTTC
NA | NA | TRBJ2-7 | TRBV30 | CAWSGGRLANEQYF | TGTGCCTGGAGTGGAGGGCGGCTAGCGAACGAGCAGTACTTC
many | NA | TRBJ1-3 | TRBV7-9 | CASSLGGTGNTIYF | TGTGCCAGCAGCTTAGGGGGGACTGGAAACACCATATATTTT
NA | TRBD2 | TRBJ2-7 | TRBV5-1 | CASSLGSPGRDYSYEQYF | TGCGCCAGCAGCTTAGGGTCCCCCGGGAGGGACTACTCCTACGAGCAGTACTTC
few | NA | TRBJ1-1 | TRBV9 | CASSVVPDTEAFF | TGTGCCAGCAGCGTAGTTCCAGACACTGAAGCTTTCTTT
NA | TRBD2 | TRBJ2-2 | TRBV7-8 | CASSPASGVNTGELFF | TGTGCCAGCAGCCCCGCCAGCGGGGTGAACACCGGGGAGCTGTTTTTT
NA | TRBD2 | TRBJ2-5 | TRBV10-3 | CATTTTGLAGVETQYF | TGTGCCACCACGACGACGGGACTAGCGGGAGTCGAGACCCAGTACTTC
NA | NA | TRBJ1-4 | TRBV2 | CASSVTLNEKLFF | TGTGCCAGCAGTGTTACCCTTAATGAAAAACTGTTTTTT
NA | NA | TRBJ1-2 | TRBV27 | CASSPLTTNYGYTF | TGTGCCAGCAGTCCTCTAACTACTAACTATGGCTACACCTTC
NA | TRBD2 | TRBJ2-5 | TRBV5-1 | CASSSGGLAGGFLETQYF | TGCGCCAGCAGCTCCGGAGGGCTAGCGGGAGGCTTTCTGGAGACCCAGTACTTC
NA | TRBD2 | TRBJ2-3 | TRBV28 | CASSLSGRTHTQYF | TGTGCCAGCAGTTTATCCGGGAGGACACATACGCAGTATTTT
NA | TRBD2 | TRBJ2-1 | TRBV7-2 | CASSLDPPGLELGYNEQFF | TGTGCCAGCAGCTTAGATCCGCCGGGACTAGAGTTGGGATACAATGAGCAGTTCTTC
NA | NA | TRBJ2-7 | TRBV4-2 | CASSQEGLGSSYEQYF | TGTGCCAGCAGCCAAGAAGGGCTGGGGAGCTCCTACGAGCAGTACTTC
once | TRBD2 | TRBJ2-1 | TRBV5-4 | CASSLAGAGGPYNEQFF | TGTGCCAGCAGCTTGGCCGGAGCGGGAGGGCCCTACAATGAGCAGTTCTTC
NA | NA | TRBJ2-1 | TRBV11-2 | CASSLVAGQGLTPGGQFF | TGTGCCAGCAGCTTAGTAGCGGGACAGGGACTCACGCCGGGGGGGCAGTTCTTC
NA | TRBD1 | TRBJ2-5 | TRBV6-1 | CASSATGGWQDLKTQYF | TGTGCCAGCAGTGCGACAGGGGGCTGGCAAGATCTGAAGACCCAGTACTTC
few | TRBD2 | TRBJ2-2 | TRBV14 | CASTWASGSTGELFF | TGTGCCAGCACTTGGGCTAGCGGGAGTACCGGGGAGCTGTTTTTT
NA | TRBD1 | TRBJ2-5 | TRBV29-1 | CSGLTGGFKETQYF | TGCAGCGGCCTGACAGGGGGCTTCAAAGAGACCCAGTACTTC
NA | NA | TRBJ1-1 | TRBV14 | CASSQERLTEAFF | TGTGCCAGCAGCCAAGAACGGCTCACTGAAGCTTTCTTT
few | TRBD1 | TRBJ1-2 | TRBV28 | CASSRTGNNYGYTF | TGTGCCAGCAGTCGGACAGGGAATAACTATGGCTACACCTTC
NA | TRBD1 | TRBJ1-1 | TRBV7-9 | CASSSTGAANTEAFF | TGTGCCAGCAGCTCGACAGGGGCTGCGAACACTGAAGCTTTCTTT
NA | TRBD2 | TRBJ2-3 | TRBV7-9 | CASTPGTSVADTQYF | TGTGCCAGCACCCCTGGGACTAGCGTGGCAGATACGCAGTATTTT
once | NA | TRBJ1-4 | TRBV30 | CAWSWGPLGEKLFF | TGTGCCTGGAGTTGGGGGCCCCTTGGGGAAAAACTGTTTTTT
NA | TRBD2 | TRBJ2-7 | TRBV7-9 | CASSFGGLAGSEQYF | TGTGCCAGCAGCTTTGGGGGACTAGCGGGAAGCGAGCAGTACTTC
NA | NA | TRBJ1-3 | TRBV5-1 | CASSYSGPSGNTIYF | TGCGCCAGCAGCTATTCGGGCCCCTCTGGAAACACCATATATTTT
NA | TRBD2 | TRBJ2-1 | TRBV2 | CASSEFSGRANEQFF | TGTGCCAGCAGTGAGTTTAGCGGGAGGGCCAATGAGCAGTTCTTC
NA | NA | TRBJ1-2 | TRBV6-1 | CASSVGAGYTF | TGTGCCAGCAGTGTTGGGGCTGGCTACACCTTC
NA | NA | TRBJ1-3 | TRBV10-1 | CASSDPKGATGNTIYF | TGCGCCAGCAGTGACCCTAAAGGGGCAACTGGAAACACCATATATTTT
NA | NA | TRBJ1-1 | TRBV19 | CASSITGNTEAFF | TGTGCCAGTAGTATCACAGGGAACACTGAAGCTTTCTTT
NA | TRBD1 | TRBJ2-5 | TRBV28 | CASSLATGGRETQYF | TGTGCCAGCAGTTTAGCGACAGGGGGCAGGGAGACCCAGTACTTC
NA | NA | TRBJ2-5 | TRBV19 | CASSISEEGWETQYF | TGTGCCAGTAGTATATCGGAGGAAGGTTGGGAGACCCAGTACTTC
NA | TRBD2 | TRBJ2-7 | TRBV11-2 | CASTGRAGSYEQYF | TGTGCCAGCACAGGGAGAGCGGGATCCTACGAGCAGTACTTC
NA | TRBD2 | TRBJ2-4 | TRBV27 | CASGPLTSQYF | TGTGCCAGCGGGCCACTGACTAGCCAGTACTTC
NA | TRBD1 | TRBJ2-7 | TRBV10-3 | CAISEVTGAYEQYF | TGTGCCATCAGTGAGGTGACAGGGGCCTACGAGCAGTACTTC
NA | TRBD1 | TRBJ2-2 | TRBV29-1 | CSVGRGPGELFF | TGCAGCGTTGGCAGGGGGCCCGGGGAGCTGTTTTTT
NA | TRBD1 | TRBJ2-1 | TRBV9 | CASSASGTGAYNEQFF | TGTGCCAGCAGCGCATCCGGGACAGGGGCCTACAATGAGCAGTTCTTC
NA | NA | TRBJ2-1 | TRBV19 | CASSIAGEQFF | TGTGCCAGTAGTATAGCCGGTGAGCAGTTCTTC
many | TRBD1 | TRBJ2-7 | TRBV18 | CASSPGQGAEQYF | TGTGCCAGCTCACCGGGACAGGGTGCCGAGCAGTACTTC
NA | NA | TRBJ1-6 | TRBV2 | CASSSNSPLHF | TGTGCCAGCAGCAGTAATTCACCCCTCCACTTT
NA | NA | TRBJ2-7 | TRBV5-4 | CASSLWGMSGAYEQYF | TGTGCCAGCAGCTTGTGGGGAATGAGCGGAGCCTACGAGCAGTACTTC
NA | NA | TRBJ2-5 | TRBV7-8 | CASSLVQAQETQYF | TGTGCCAGCAGCTTAGTACAGGCCCAGGAGACCCAGTACTTC
many | TRBD2 | TRBJ2-3 | TRBV28 | CASSLLGSGSTDTQYF | TGTGCCAGCAGTTTATTGGGTAGCGGGAGCACAGATACGCAGTATTTT
NA | NA | TRBJ2-2 | TRBV28 | CASSPPGGELFF | TGTGCCAGCAGTCCCCCCGGCGGGGAGCTGTTTTTT
once | NA | TRBJ2-3 | TRBV7-2 | CASSPTGGFYSDTQYF | TGTGCCAGCAGCCCTACCGGAGGATTTTATTCAGATACGCAGTATTTT
NA | TRBD2 | TRBJ2-7 | TRBV14 | CASSTWGGIYEQYF | TGTGCCAGCAGCACCTGGGGGGGGATCTACGAGCAGTACTTC
NA | NA | TRBJ1-4 | TRBV19 | CASSPRQVEKLFF | TGTGCCAGTAGTCCCCGACAGGTTGAAAAACTGTTTTTT
NA | TRBD1 | TRBJ2-1 | TRBV18 | CASSLSGQGDNEQFF | TGTGCCAGCTCACTCTCCGGACAGGGTGACAATGAGCAGTTCTTC
NA | NA | TRBJ2-2 | TRBV27 | CASSLLGGGAGTGELFF | TGTGCCAGCAGTTTACTAGGGGGGGGCGCGGGCACCGGGGAGCTGTTTTTT
few | NA | TRBJ2-7 | TRBV21-1 | CASSKGSSSGRRLSYEQYF | TGTGCCAGCAGCAAAGGAAGTTCTAGCGGGAGGAGGCTCTCCTACGAGCAGTACTTC